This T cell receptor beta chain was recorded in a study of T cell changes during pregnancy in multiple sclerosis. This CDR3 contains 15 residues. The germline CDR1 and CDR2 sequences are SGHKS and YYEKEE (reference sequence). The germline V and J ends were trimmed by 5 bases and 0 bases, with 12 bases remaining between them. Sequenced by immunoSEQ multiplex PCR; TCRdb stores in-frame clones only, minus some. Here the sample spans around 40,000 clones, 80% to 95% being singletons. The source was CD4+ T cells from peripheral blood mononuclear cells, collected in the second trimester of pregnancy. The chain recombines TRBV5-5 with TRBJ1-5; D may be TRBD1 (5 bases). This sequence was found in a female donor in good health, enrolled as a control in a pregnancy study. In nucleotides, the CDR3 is TGTGCCAGCAGTATGGGGAGGGGTAGCAATCAGCCCCAGCATTTT. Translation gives CASSMGRGSNQPQHF. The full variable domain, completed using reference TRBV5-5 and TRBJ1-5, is DAGVTQSPTHLIKTRGQQVTLRCSPISGHKSVSWYQQVLGQGPQFIFQYYEKEERGRGNFPDRFSARQFPNYSSELNVNALLLGDSALYLCASSMGRGSNQPQHFGDGTRLSIL.